The entry that follows covers one TCR beta chain sequence. The antigen remains undetermined. The PCR used 60 Vbeta and 13 Jbeta primers. Clones were sequenced by immunoSEQ multiplex PCR, and TCRdb holds only the in-frame ones, with some missing. The sample records 150,000 to 200,000 clones, 75% to 85% being singletons. The V end was cut by 6 bases, the J end by 6 bases, with 12 bases between. Per germline, CDR1 MDHEN and CDR2 SYDVKM. The CDR3 extends over 13 amino acids. This sample is drawn from a study of cytomegalovirus exposure and HLA in healthy donors. General study findings and limits: An analysis was carried out later, and it reportedly showed fewer N-insertions in an Asian-associated ancestry cluster than the approximately 610-donor mean.

The V gene is TRBV28, the J gene TRBJ2-1, with D perhaps TRBD1 (6 bases). The sequenced material came from PBMCs. This TCR was recovered from a woman younger than 45 in good health and CMV-seropositive. CDR3 DNA: TGTGCCAGCAGGACAGGCTGGAGCAATGAGCAGTTCTTC. It is translated as CASRTGWSNEQFF.